This T cell receptor beta chain was found in a study of T cell changes during pregnancy in multiple sclerosis. Repertoires were generated with immunoSEQ multiplex PCR, while TCRdb's copy carries only in-frame clones and drops some. The sample has roughly 70,000 clones, over 80% seen once; the top ten hold about 2.5%. This CDR3 comprises 13 residues. Germline V gene lookup returns CDR1 LNHNV and CDR2 YYDKDF (reference sequence). Trimming took off 2 bases at V and 4 bases at J, with 7 bases between the two ends. This rearrangement joins TRBV15 to TRBJ2-3; D uncertain. The TCR sequence derives from a female donor in good health, enrolled as a control in a pregnancy study. The starting material was peripheral blood, obtained in the third trimester of pregnancy. CDR3 bases: TGTGCCACCAGCAGACATCCCCCAGATACGCAGTATTTT. Translating gives CATSRHPPDTQYF.